A selection of T cell receptor beta chains follows, all from one sample in a study of beta chain features in type 1 diabetes. Clones were read by immunoSEQ multiplex PCR, and TCRdb kept only the in-frame ones, dropping some. The table lists 250,000 to 300,000 clones, around 7.3% of them singletons. The sequenced sample consisted of central memory CD4+ T cells from blood. The origin of the receptors is a young woman in good health. Each CDR3 is given with its conserved first and last residue. A D gene is named only where the DNA matches it firmly. For some rows the clone size is stated as once, few or many, or as a class when expanded; others skip it.

j_call v_call cdr3_length clone_size d_call cdr3_aa cdr3_nt
TRBJ2-1 TRBV7-3 14 few TRBD2 CASSSGTSYNEQFF TGTGCCAGCAGCTCAGGGACTAGCTACAATGAGCAGTTCTTC
TRBJ1-2 TRBV6-5 13 few - CASSLGPGYGYTF TGTGCCAGCAGCCTGGGACCGGGCTATGGCTACACCTTC
TRBJ1-2 TRBV18 16 few - CASSPQQWAEYYGYTF TGTGCCAGCTCACCACAACAGTGGGCAGAGTACTATGGCTACACCTTC
TRBJ1-1 TRBV7-3 15 few TRBD1 CASSLDRGPGSEAFF TGTGCCAGCAGCCTCGACAGGGGGCCCGGGTCTGAAGCTTTCTTT
TRBJ1-5 TRBV6-5 12 - TRBD1 CASSSQGETQHF TGTGCCAGCAGCAGCCAGGGGGAGACCCAGCATTTT
TRBJ1-1 TRBV6-6 16 - TRBD1 CASSMGQGKMNTEAFF TGTGCCAGCAGCATGGGACAGGGAAAAATGAACACTGAAGCTTTCTTT
TRBJ1-2 TRBV18 14 few - CASSPGTNPHGYTF TGTGCCAGCTCACCCGGAACAAATCCCCATGGCTACACCTTC
TRBJ2-4 TRBV2 15 many - CASSEPTVAKNIQYF TGTGCCAGCAGTGAGCCCACAGTAGCCAAAAACATTCAGTACTTC
TRBJ2-7 TRBV13 15 - TRBD1 CASSLRPGQGYEQYF TGTGCCAGCAGCTTACGACCGGGACAGGGGTACGAGCAGTACTTC
TRBJ2-4 TRBV2 14 - - CASSDRTPMDIQYF TGTGCCAGCAGTGACCGGACACCTATGGACATTCAGTACTTC
TRBJ2-4 TRBV10-3 15 many - CAISEARSGKNIQYF TGTGCCATCAGTGAGGCCAGGTCGGGCAAAAACATTCAGTACTTC
TRBJ1-1 TRBV2 14 - - CASSDADRNTEAFF TGTGCCAGCAGTGATGCAGACAGGAACACTGAAGCTTTCTTT
TRBJ2-1 TRBV18 15 many - CASSARTIPSDEQFF TGTGCCAGCTCAGCGCGGACTATCCCCTCGGATGAGCAGTTCTTC
TRBJ1-1 TRBV5-1 12 - - CASSLGTVEAFF TGCGCCAGCAGCTTAGGGACGGTCGAAGCTTTCTTT
TRBJ1-2 TRBV4-2 13 few - CASSQGWLDGYTF TGTGCCAGCAGCCAAGGTTGGCTGGATGGCTACACCTTC
TRBJ2-3 TRBV7-3 15 few - CASSLGQRRTDTQYF TGTGCCAGCAGCTTAGGACAGCGACGCACAGATACGCAGTATTTT
TRBJ2-3 TRBV4-1 17 - - CASSQGSRGTSTDTQYF TGCGCCAGCAGCCAGGGTTCTCGGGGGACTAGCACAGATACGCAGTATTTT
TRBJ2-2 TRBV30 15 few - CAWKLTSADGGELFF TGTGCCTGGAAGCTGACCAGCGCCGATGGCGGGGAGCTGTTTTTT
TRBJ2-1 TRBV27 15 - - CASSLSGGIPSEQFF TGTGCCAGCAGTTTATCGGGCGGGATCCCCTCTGAGCAGTTCTTC
TRBJ2-7 TRBV7-2 14 - - CASSVRGLTYEQYF TGTGCCAGCAGCGTAAGAGGGTTGACCTACGAGCAGTACTTC
TRBJ2-5 TRBV6-5 14 - - CASRRSRGIETQYF TGTGCCAGCCGACGGTCCAGGGGAATCGAGACCCAGTACTTC
TRBJ1-1 TRBV6-5 12 few - CASSIRNTEAFF TGTGCCAGCAGTATAAGGAACACTGAAGCTTTCTTT
TRBJ2-7 TRBV11-2 14 - - CASSLVVVGYEQYF TGTGCCAGCAGCTTAGTAGTTGTTGGCTACGAGCAGTACTTC
TRBJ2-5 TRBV2 11 few - CASLGSKTQYF TGTGCCAGCCTAGGCTCGAAGACCCAGTACTTC
TRBJ2-1 TRBV7-3 15 - TRBD1 CASSLGDSPYNEQFF TGTGCCAGCAGCTTAGGGGACAGTCCCTACAATGAGCAGTTCTTC
TRBJ2-1 TRBV4-3 14 many - CASSPRSGSNEQFF TGCGCCAGCAGCCCAAGGTCAGGGAGCAATGAGCAGTTCTTC
TRBJ1-4 TRBV19 15 - - CASSVQTGVNEKLFF TGTGCCAGTAGTGTCCAAACAGGCGTGAATGAAAAACTGTTTTTT
TRBJ1-1 TRBV28 12 many - CASSLNLHGAFF TGTGCCAGCAGTTTGAATCTCCACGGGGCTTTCTTT
TRBJ1-6 TRBV7-2 14 many TRBD1 CASSPRRGGYPLHF TGTGCCAGCAGCCCCCGCCGAGGGGGCTATCCCCTCCACTTT
TRBJ2-5 TRBV18 16 many - CASSPTKIQGGETQYF TGTGCCAGCTCACCTACCAAGATCCAGGGTGGAGAGACCCAGTACTTC
TRBJ1-6 TRBV4-3 15 - - CASSQAAGENSPLHF TGCGCCAGCAGCCAAGCGGCAGGGGAGAATTCACCCCTCCACTTT
TRBJ1-5 TRBV28 15 - - CASSLQGYSNQPQHF TGTGCCAGCAGCCTCCAGGGGTATAGCAATCAGCCCCAGCATTTT
TRBJ2-1 TRBV5-6 16 - TRBD2 CASSSSSASGKNEQFF TGTGCCAGCAGTTCCTCGTCGGCTAGCGGGAAAAATGAGCAGTTCTTC
TRBJ2-4 TRBV5-1 17 few - CASSLAEPNGAKNIQYF TGCGCCAGCAGCTTGGCAGAGCCGAACGGGGCCAAAAACATTCAGTACTTC
TRBJ2-6 TRBV7-6 18 - - CASSLGPGINSGANVLTF TGTGCCAGCAGCTTAGGTCCAGGGATCAACTCTGGGGCCAACGTCCTGACTTTC
TRBJ2-5 TRBV7-6 16 many - CASSLTGPAIKGSQYF TGTGCCAGCAGCTTAACGGGCCCAGCGATCAAGGGGTCCCAGTACTTC
TRBJ1-5 TRBV18 16 - TRBD1 CASSPGTGSGNQPQHF TGTGCCAGCTCACCGGGGACAGGGTCAGGCAATCAGCCCCAGCATTTT
TRBJ2-2 TRBV2 16 few TRBD1 CASSAPGQGRTGELFF TGTGCCAGCAGCGCCCCTGGACAGGGGCGAACCGGGGAGCTGTTTTTT
TRBJ2-6 TRBV28 17 - - CASSTSSAVSGANVLTF TGTGCCAGCAGTACCTCCAGCGCCGTCTCTGGGGCCAACGTCCTGACTTTC
TRBJ2-2 TRBV27 17 few TRBD1 CASSPRWDRVNTGELFF TGTGCCAGCTCACCGAGGTGGGACAGGGTAAACACCGGGGAGCTGTTTTTT
TRBJ2-2 TRBV6-5 11 - - CASSSTGELFF TGTGCCAGCAGTTCCACCGGGGAGCTGTTTTTT
TRBJ2-1 TRBV5-1 14 many TRBD2 CASSTTSGDHEQFF TGCGCCAGCAGTACGACTAGCGGGGATCATGAGCAGTTCTTC
TRBJ1-2 TRBV30 13 - - CAWSVGSLYGYTF TGTGCCTGGAGTGTAGGTAGCCTCTATGGCTACACCTTC
TRBJ2-7 TRBV7-9 11 many - CASGISYEQYF TGTGCCAGCGGGATCAGCTACGAGCAGTACTTC
TRBJ1-5 TRBV18 15 few TRBD1 CASSHTGARNQPQHF TGTGCCAGCTCACACACAGGGGCTCGGAATCAGCCCCAGCATTTT
TRBJ1-3 TRBV7-9 14 - - CASSPTVAGNTIYF TGTGCCAGCAGCCCGACAGTGGCTGGAAACACCATATATTTT
TRBJ2-7 TRBV6-1 15 - TRBD2 CASSERGGDPYEQYF TGTGCCAGCAGTGAACGGGGAGGGGACCCCTACGAGCAGTACTTC
TRBJ1-5 TRBV7-2 14 - TRBD1 CASSPRQGGQPQHF TGTGCCAGCAGCCCCCGACAGGGCGGTCAGCCCCAGCATTTT
TRBJ1-4 TRBV13 14 few - CASSLRGVHEKLFF TGTGCCAGCAGCTTACGAGGGGTACACGAAAAACTGTTTTTT
TRBJ2-6 TRBV4-1 17 - TRBD2 CASSDSGVRSGANVLTF TGCGCCAGCAGCGATAGCGGGGTCCGCTCTGGGGCCAACGTCCTGACTTTC
TRBJ2-3 TRBV7-2 14 - - CASSFQAAADTQYF TGTGCCAGCAGCTTCCAAGCCGCGGCAGATACGCAGTATTTT
TRBJ2-5 TRBV2 13 - TRBD1 CASSDGQGKTQYF TGTGCCAGCAGCGATGGACAGGGGAAGACCCAGTACTTC